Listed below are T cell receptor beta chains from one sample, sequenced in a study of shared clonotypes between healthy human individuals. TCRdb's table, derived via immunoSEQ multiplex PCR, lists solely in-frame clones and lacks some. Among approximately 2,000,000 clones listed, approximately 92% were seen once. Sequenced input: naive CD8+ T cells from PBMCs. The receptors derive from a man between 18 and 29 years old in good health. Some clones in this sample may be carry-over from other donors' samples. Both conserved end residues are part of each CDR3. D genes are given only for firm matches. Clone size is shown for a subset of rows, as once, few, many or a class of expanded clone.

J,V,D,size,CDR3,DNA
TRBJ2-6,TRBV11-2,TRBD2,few,CASSSEFGGGPTGANVLTF,TGTGCCAGCAGCTCCGAGTTCGGGGGAGGGCCAACTGGGGCCAACGTCCTGACTTTC
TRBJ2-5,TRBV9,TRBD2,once,CASSASGLAGGGETQYF,TGTGCCAGCAGCGCCTCAGGACTAGCGGGAGGTGGAGAGACCCAGTACTTC
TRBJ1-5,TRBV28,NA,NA,CASSPPNQPQHF,TGTGCCAGCAGTCCGCCCAATCAGCCCCAGCATTTT
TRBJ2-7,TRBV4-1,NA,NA,CASSQIGDYEQYF,TGCGCCAGCAGCCAAATAGGGGACTACGAGCAGTACTTC
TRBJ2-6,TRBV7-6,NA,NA,CASSHGLSGANVLTF,TGTGCCAGCAGCCATGGACTCTCTGGGGCCAACGTCCTGACTTTC
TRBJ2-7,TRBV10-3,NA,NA,CAITASGVSDEQYF,TGTGCCATCACCGCCTCGGGAGTTTCCGACGAGCAGTACTTC
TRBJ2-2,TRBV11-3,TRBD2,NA,CASSSRERGLTGELFF,TGTGCCAGCAGCTCTAGGGAGCGGGGACTCACCGGGGAGCTGTTTTTT
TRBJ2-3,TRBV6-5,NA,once,CASSLSTTGTDTQYF,TGTGCCAGCAGTTTAAGTACGACCGGCACAGATACGCAGTATTTT
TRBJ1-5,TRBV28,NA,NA,CASSFDNQPQHF,TGTGCCAGCAGTTTTGACAATCAGCCCCAGCATTTT
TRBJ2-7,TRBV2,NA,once,CASSEGHVLGDYEQYF,TGTGCCAGCAGTGAAGGGCATGTGCTGGGCGACTACGAGCAGTACTTC
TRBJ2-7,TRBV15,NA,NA,CATSRDTQTYEQYF,TGTGCCACCAGTAGGGACACCCAAACCTACGAGCAGTACTTC
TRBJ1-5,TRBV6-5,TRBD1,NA,CACKPTGANQPQHF,TGTGCCTGTAAACCGACAGGGGCCAATCAGCCCCAGCATTTT
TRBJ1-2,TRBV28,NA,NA,CASSLFGRPANYGYTF,TGTGCCAGCAGTCTCTTTGGACGGCCGGCTAACTATGGCTACACCTTC
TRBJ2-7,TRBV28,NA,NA,CASSFVRNHEQYF,TGTGCCAGCAGTTTCGTCAGGAACCACGAGCAGTACTTC
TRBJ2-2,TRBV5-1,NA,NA,CASSFQDTGRLGGELFF,TGCGCCAGCAGCTTCCAGGACACAGGGCGTTTAGGCGGGGAGCTGTTTTTT
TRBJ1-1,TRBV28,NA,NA,CASSFQAPNTEAFF,TGTGCCAGCAGTTTTCAGGCTCCGAACACTGAAGCTTTCTTT
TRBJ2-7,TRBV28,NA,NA,CASSPGRGYEQYF,TGTGCCAGCAGTCCGGGAAGGGGCTACGAGCAGTACTTC
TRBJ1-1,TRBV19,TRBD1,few,CASMGDRLEAFF,TGTGCCAGTATGGGGGACAGACTTGAAGCTTTCTTT
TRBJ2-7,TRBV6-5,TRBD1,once,CASSSPGQLTYEQYF,TGTGCCAGCAGCTCGCCGGGACAGCTTACCTACGAGCAGTACTTC
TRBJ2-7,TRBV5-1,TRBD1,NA,CASSPRRDRDYEQYF,TGCGCCAGCAGCCCACGCCGGGACAGGGACTACGAGCAGTACTTC
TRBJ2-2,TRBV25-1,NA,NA,CASSEWADTGELFF,TGTGCCAGCAGTGAATGGGCAGACACCGGGGAGCTGTTTTTT
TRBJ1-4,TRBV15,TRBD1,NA,CATSRESTGANEKLFF,TGTGCCACCAGCAGAGAATCGACAGGGGCCAATGAAAAACTGTTTTTT
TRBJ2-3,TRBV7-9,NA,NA,CASSLTEGPDRLADTQYF,TGTGCCAGCAGCCTGACAGAAGGGCCTGACAGGTTAGCAGATACGCAGTATTTT
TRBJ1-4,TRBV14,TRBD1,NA,CASSQAGQGSISEKLFF,TGTGCCAGCAGCCAAGCGGGACAGGGCAGTATAAGTGAAAAACTGTTTTTT
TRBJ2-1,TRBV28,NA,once,CASSFAGGDNEQFF,TGTGCCAGCAGTTTTGCGGGCGGGGACAATGAGCAGTTCTTC
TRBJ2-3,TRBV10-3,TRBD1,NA,CAIRSQWDRQSTDTQYF,TGTGCCATCAGGAGCCAATGGGACAGACAGAGCACAGATACGCAGTATTTT